This T cell receptor (beta chain) is from a study of response to subunit inactivated influenza vaccine. Study observations and caveats: Each seasonal influenza vaccination, the authors suggested, recruits few new T cells.

A note on this clonotype: As yet, its antigen is unknown.

TCRdb re-called the RT-PCR reads with MiXCR, one entry per CDR3 protein. The sample records about 780,000 distinct CDR3 sequences, around 20% being singletons. V was pared by 6 bases and J by 4 bases, with 8 bases of the junction left unmatched. The V gene's germline CDR1 is MDHEN and CDR2 SYDVKM. This CDR3 contains 15 residues. The sample here was PBMCs from blood, taken around 5 days after vaccination. The sequence derives from a man in his fifties or sixties who received an inactivated influenza vaccine. The chain combines TRBV28 with TRBJ2-1; 8 bases are shared with TRBD2. CDR3 sequence: CASSQPGLVYNEQFF. CDR3 in DNA: TGTGCCAGCAGCCAACCGGGACTAGTATACAATGAGCAGTTCTTC.